Below are 31 T cell receptor beta chains sequenced from a single sample in a study of cytomegalovirus exposure and HLA in healthy donors. In the PCR, 60 Vbeta and 13 Jbeta primers were used. Sequencing used immunoSEQ multiplex PCR; TCRdb keeps in-frame clones, though not all of them. The sample shows 60,000 to 65,000 clones, and less than 4.5% sits with its ten largest clones. Material for sequencing was PBMCs. The source is a woman aged 18-29 years in good health and CMV-seronegative.

J is TRBJ2-7 and V is TRBV18, with 9 bases fitting TRBD1. The V and J ends lost 3 bases and 3 bases, in that order; junction bases with no gene match: 6. This CDR3 has 15 amino acids. CDR1 and CDR2 from the germline V gene are KGHSH and LQKENI. CDR3 region: CASSPGQGPFYEQYF. The CDR3 DNA sequence: TGTGCCAGCTCACCCGGACAGGGGCCATTCTACGAGCAGTACTTC.

The chain carries TRBV2 and TRBJ2-7; the match to TRBD2 covers 15 bases. The CDR3 is made up of 16 amino acids. Trimming took 8 bases from V and 3 from J; bases not matched to a gene: 8. CDR1 SNHLY and CDR2 FYNNEI come from the germline V gene. The DNA of the CDR3 is TGTGCCAGCCTGGGACTAGCGGGAGGTCCAGACTACGAGCAGTACTTC. It is translated as CASLGLAGGPDYEQYF.

The chain joins TRBV5-6 to TRBJ2-7; 11 bases align to TRBD1. Germline lookup yields CDR1 SGHDT and CDR2 YYEEEE. This CDR3 region has 12 residues. Trimming took 5 bases from V and 6 from J; bases not matched to a gene: 1. CDR3 bases: TGTGCCAGCAGGGACAGGGGGCTCGAGCAGTACTTC. Its translation is CASRDRGLEQYF.

V usage is TRBV10-3 and J usage is TRBJ1-5; TRBD1 matches 7 bases. The CDR3 is made up of 14 amino acids. Per the germline V gene, CDR1 is ENHRY and CDR2 is SYGVKD. Trimming removed 5 bases from V and 2 bases from J; junction bases left unmatched: 3. The CDR3 nucleotides are TGTGCCATCAGTCCCAGGGGGGGCAATCAGCCCCAGCATTTT. Protein sequence: CAISPRGGNQPQHF.

Here the CDR3 DNA reads TGTGCCCGCCGGGACAGGGTGTCCTATGGCTACACCTTC. This gives the protein CARRDRVSYGYTF. This chain joins TRBV30 and TRBJ1-2; 9 positions match TRBD1. Germline V gives CDR1 GTSNPN, CDR2 SVGIG (reference sequence). This CDR3 spans 13 amino acids. Losses at the gene ends were 8 bases for V and 4 bases for J; bases not matched to a gene: 8.

The chain combines TRBV19 with TRBJ1-4, with 7 bases aligning to TRBD1. CDR3 length: 16 residues. Germline V gene lookup returns CDR1 LNHDA and CDR2 SQIVND (reference sequence). V shed 2 bases and J 0 bases; nucleotides not matched to a gene: 3. This chain's CDR3 is CASSIPGTATNEKLFF. The DNA for the CDR3 is TGTGCCAGTAGTATACCCGGGACAGCAACTAATGAAAAACTGTTTTTT.

The chain recombines TRBV4-1 with TRBJ1-4; 9 bases match TRBD1. CDR1 is MGHRA and CDR2 is YSYEKL in the germline V gene. The CDR3 length is 16 residues. Germline trimming cut 1 base from V and 8 bases from J; bases unmatched to any gene: 8. The CDR3 bases are TGCGCCAGCAGCCAAGGGGATGGACAGGGGTGGGAAAAACTGTTTTTT. This encodes CASSQGDGQGWEKLFF.

The chain links TRBV7-9 to TRBJ2-6; tentative D call: TRBD1 (5 bases). This CDR3 is 16 amino acids long. V gave up 5 bases and J gave up 0 bases, with 11 bases separating them. Germline CDR1 SEHNR, CDR2 FQNEAQ (reference sequence). CDR3 region: CASSTQDISGANVLTF. The CDR3, as DNA: TGTGCCAGCAGCACTCAGGACATCTCTGGGGCCAACGTCCTGACTTTC.

The gene calls are TRBV4-1 and TRBJ1-1; the match to TRBD1 covers 8 bases. The CDR3 contains 16 residues. Germline loops: CDR1 MGHRA, CDR2 YSYEKL. V trimming: 5 bases; J trimming: 3 bases; junction bases outside the gene matches: 11. Here the CDR3 DNA reads TGCGCCAGCAGCTTTACAGGGGGGTGGGCGGACACTGAAGCTTTCTTT. It codes for CASSFTGGWADTEAFF.

The J gene is TRBJ1-6, the V gene TRBV6-4, with D hard to call. Per the germline V gene, CDR1 is MRHNA and CDR2 is SNTAGT. The V end was cut by 0 bases, the J end by 3 bases, with 9 bases between. The CDR3 loop spans 16 amino acids. The CDR3 is CASSDSSHDYNSPLHF. As DNA, the CDR3 is TGTGCCAGCAGTGACTCGAGCCATGACTATAATTCACCCCTCCACTTT.

The chain couples TRBV4-1 to TRBJ2-7; TRBD2 matches 8 bases. The J segment lost 1 base and the V segment lost 6 bases, leaving 11 bases of the junction unmatched. The germline CDR1 and CDR2 sequences are MGHRA and YSYEKL. This CDR3 spans 16 amino acids. CDR3 loop: CASSPSSTSGSYEQYF. DNA of the CDR3: TGCGCCAGCAGTCCTAGTAGTACTAGCGGATCCTACGAGCAGTACTTC.

The gene calls are TRBV20-1 and TRBJ1-4; D may be TRBD1 (6 bases). The CDR3 has 11 amino acids. Germline values: CDR1 DFQATT, CDR2 SNEGSKA (reference sequence). As DNA, the CDR3 is TGCAATGCCAAAGGGGGTGAAAAACTGTTTTTT. This encodes CNAKGGEKLFF.

The J gene is TRBJ2-2, the V gene TRBV9; TRBD2 agrees at 10 bases. CDR1 and CDR2 from the germline V gene are SGDLS and YYNGEE. J lost 4 bases, V lost 3 bases, and 9 bases had no gene match. CDR3 length: 17 residues. The CDR3 coding sequence is TGTGCCAGCAGCGACCCTGGGCTAGCGGGAGTCACCGGGGAGCTGTTTTTT. Translated: CASSDPGLAGVTGELFF.

The chain is built from TRBV30 and TRBJ2-3, with D unclear. Germline V gene sequence: CDR1 GTSNPN, CDR2 SVGIG (reference sequence). Between the trimmed V and J ends, which lost 4 bases and 4 bases, there was a span of 9 bases. The CDR3 contains 12 residues. CDR3 nucleotides: TGTGCCTGGACCAATAGTGCAGATACGCAGTATTTT. Translating it yields CAWTNSADTQYF.

This chain uses TRBV4-1 with TRBJ1-6; the D gene is possibly TRBD1 (6 bases). The V gene's germline CDR1 is MGHRA and CDR2 YSYEKL. This CDR3 has 16 amino acids. Trimming took 2 bases from V and 3 from J, leaving 11 bases between them. The CDR3 DNA sequence: TGCGCCAGCAGCCAAACCGGACAGCTCTATAATTCACCCCTCCACTTT. Amino acid sequence: CASSQTGQLYNSPLHF.

The CDR3 here is CASSSIGGGYEQYF. The CDR3 bases are TGTGCCAGCAGCTCCATCGGCGGGGGGTACGAGCAGTACTTC. V is TRBV11-3 and J is TRBJ2-7, with 8 bases lining up with TRBD2. Germline loops: CDR1 SGHNT, CDR2 YENEEA. The CDR3 totals 14 residues. Trimming cost V 4 bases and J 4 bases; bases outside gene matches: 6.

The J gene is TRBJ2-7, the V gene TRBV11-1; perhaps TRBD2 as D (5 bases). Trimming pared 6 bases from V and 5 bases from J, leaving 26 bases between. Germline assignment: CDR1 SGHAT and CDR2 FQDESV (reference sequence). The CDR3 covers 17 residues. The DNA of the CDR3 is TGTGCCAGCAGTCCTCGGGCTAGCATAAATGGCTTTGACGAGCAGTACTTC. Its translation: CASSPRASINGFDEQYF. Full variable domain (missing parts from reference TRBV11-1 and TRBJ2-7): EAEVAQSPRYKITEKSQAVAFWCDPISGHATLYWYRQILGQGPELLVQFQDESVVDDSQLPKDRFSAERLKGVDSTLKIQPAELGDSAMYLCASSPRASINGFDEQYFGPGTRLTVT.

The rearrangement uses TRBV5-1 and TRBJ1-5, with D uncertain. V shed 4 bases and J shed 6 bases, with 14 bases lying between them. Germline values: CDR1 SGHRS, CDR2 YFSETQ. CDR3 length: 14 residues. The CDR3 spells CASSEEMGSQPQHF. DNA of the CDR3: TGCGCCAGCAGCGAGGAAATGGGGAGTCAGCCCCAGCATTTT.

The rearrangement uses TRBV19 and TRBJ1-2; D remains unclear. The V end was cut by 3 bases, the J end by 3 bases, with 14 bases between. This CDR3 comprises 15 residues. Per the germline V gene, CDR1 is LNHDA and CDR2 is SQIVND (reference sequence). CDR3 loop: CASSIGAGWDYGYTF. DNA of the CDR3: TGTGCCAGTAGTATTGGTGCAGGATGGGACTATGGCTACACCTTC.

The chain uses TRBV27 and TRBJ1-1, with D tentatively TRBD1 (5 bases). The germline V and J ends were trimmed by 7 bases and 5 bases, with 8 bases remaining between them. Germline V gives CDR1 MNHEY, CDR2 SMNVEV (reference sequence). The CDR3 loop spans 11 amino acids. The CDR3 sequence: CASTAGTEAFF. The CDR3 DNA is TGTGCCAGCACCGCAGGGACTGAAGCTTTCTTT.

The chain recombines TRBV6-1 with TRBJ2-3, with 8 bases aligning to TRBD2. The CDR3 loop spans 15 amino acids. After removal of 1 base from V and 5 bases from J, the junction contained 5 bases not matched to a gene. Germline CDR1 MNHNS, CDR2 SASEGT. CDR3 DNA sequence: TGTGCCAGCAGTGAAGACGGGGGGGCCAAAGATACGCAGTATTTT. This sequence encodes CASSEDGGAKDTQYF.

This chain joins TRBV6-1 and TRBJ1-1; 10 bases align to TRBD1. The CDR3 is 14 amino acids. With 3 bases clipped from V and 5 bases from J, the junction kept 3 bases outside the gene matches. Germline CDR1 and CDR2: MNHNS and SASEGT. This CDR3 reads CASSEGQGSTEAFF. CDR3 sequence (DNA): TGTGCCAGCAGTGAGGGACAGGGGAGTACTGAAGCTTTCTTT.

V usage is TRBV25-1 and J usage is TRBJ2-7, with TRBD1 as a possible D gene (6 bases). Trimming removed 1 base from V and 5 bases from J, with 9 bases in between. CDR3 length: 13 residues. Germline CDR1 MGHDK, CDR2 SYGVNS. For the CDR3, the DNA is TGTGCCAGCAGTGAATTCTCAGGGGACGAGCAGTACTTC. The encoded protein is CASSEFSGDEQYF.

The chain links TRBV25-1 to TRBJ1-5; 9 nucleotides line up with TRBD1. CDR1 and CDR2 from the germline V gene are MGHDK and SYGVNS. CDR3 length equals 16 residues. With 4 bases clipped from V and 4 bases from J, the junction kept 8 bases outside the gene matches. CDR3 loop: CASSADRGESNQPQHF. In DNA form, the CDR3 reads TGTGCCAGCAGTGCGGACAGGGGAGAGAGTAATCAGCCCCAGCATTTT.

This chain links TRBV19 with TRBJ2-5; D is ambiguous. Deletions cut 3 bases from V and 1 base from J, with 9 bases between. The CDR3 is 14 residues long. The germline V gene encodes CDR1 LNHDA and CDR2 SQIVND (reference sequence). The CDR3 DNA reads as TGTGCCAGTAGTATCACAGTTACCCAAGAGACCCAGTACTTC. The encoded protein is CASSITVTQETQYF. Based on the CDR3 plus reference TRBV19 and TRBJ2-5, the full variable domain is DGGITQSPKYLFRKEGQNVTLSCEQNLNHDAMYWYRQDPGQGLRLIYYSQIVNDFQKGDIAEGYSVSREKKESFPLTVTSAQKNPTAFYLCASSITVTQETQYFGPGTRLLVL.

The chain couples TRBV6-5 to TRBJ2-5; the D is unclear. Germline values: CDR1 MNHEY, CDR2 SVGAGI. The CDR3 runs to 11 residues. V was trimmed by 8 bases and J by 6 bases, leaving 10 bases between them. The CDR3 loop is CASGSVQTQYF. In DNA form, the CDR3 reads TGTGCCAGCGGCAGCGTACAGACCCAGTACTTC.

V is TRBV2 and J is TRBJ2-1; D is unclear. Trimming stripped 4 bases from V and 5 bases from J, with 12 bases between. CDR3 length: 14 amino acids. Germline assignment: CDR1 SNHLY and CDR2 FYNNEI. CDR3 DNA: TGTGCCAGCAGTGCTGGAGTTTCCGACAATGAGCAGTTCTTC. Its translation is CASSAGVSDNEQFF.

The chain has TRBV23-1 and TRBJ2-1; tentatively, D is TRBD2 (5 bases). TRBV23-1 is labeled an ORF, and its function is uncertain. CDR3 length: 16 amino acids. Trimming cost V 2 bases and J 0 bases, with 11 bases left between them. The CDR3 is CASSQVGLSSYNEQFF. The CDR3 DNA sequence: TGCGCCAGCAGTCAAGTCGGACTCAGCTCCTACAATGAGCAGTTCTTC.

The CDR3: CASVLNPTGKNTEAFF. The CDR3 region has the DNA TGCGCCAGCGTGCTTAACCCGACCGGGAAGAACACTGAAGCTTTCTTT. The chain has TRBV5-1 and TRBJ1-1; the D is unclear. Germline V CDR1 and CDR2: SGHRS, YFSETQ. The ends were cut back, 7 bases at V and 1 base at J, with 20 bases in the middle. This CDR3 is 16 amino acids long.

The chain has TRBV4-1 and TRBJ1-5; D may be TRBD1 (6 bases). V was shortened by 4 bases and J by 9 bases, with 13 bases between the two germline ends. This CDR3 region has 13 residues. The germline V gene has CDR1 MGHRA and CDR2 YSYEKL. CDR3 sequence reads: CASSPQGLGPQHF. CDR3 DNA: TGCGCCAGCAGCCCCCAGGGGTTAGGGCCCCAGCATTTT.

The gene calls are TRBV25-1 and TRBJ2-3; the D gene is possibly TRBD1 (6 bases). The V end lost 5 bases, the J end lost 3 bases, and 21 bases lay between the germline ends. This CDR3 is 17 amino acids long. Germline CDR1 reads MGHDK; CDR2 reads SYGVNS. CDR3 bases: TGTGCCAGCAGTCAAGGGGCCTTGGCAGGGGATACAGATACGCAGTATTTT. Translation gives CASSQGALAGDTDTQYF. Combining the CDR3 with reference TRBV25-1 and TRBJ2-3 gives the whole variable domain EADIYQTPRYLVIGTGKKITLECSQTMGHDKMYWYQQDPGMELHLIHYSYGVNSTEKGDLSSESTVSRIRTEHFPLTLESARPSHTSQYLCASSQGALAGDTDTQYFGPGTRLTVL.